These 10 T cell receptor beta chains were sequenced from one sample in a study of blood T cell repertoires in COVID-19. The method was immunoSEQ multiplex PCR; TCRdb's version includes in-frame clones alone and lacks a portion of them. The data show 120,000 or so clones, around four fifths seen once. The sample consisted of peripheral blood. Source of these receptors: a human donor in a cohort sampled during active COVID-19.

This clone has only a few counts. The chain is built from TRBV6-4 and TRBJ1-4, with 7 positions matching TRBD1. Per germline, CDR1 MRHNA and CDR2 SNTAGT. The CDR3 length is 15 residues. The V segment lost 3 bases and the J segment 3 bases; nucleotides outside the gene matches: 4. The CDR3, as DNA: TGTGCCAGCAGTGAAACGGGACAGCCTAATGAAAAACTGTTTTTT. This codes for CASSETGQPNEKLFF.

The genes are TRBV3-1 (or the pseudogene TRBV3-2) and TRBJ1-2; the match to TRBD1 covers 8 bases. The germline CDR1 and CDR2 sequences are LGHDT and YNNKEL (reference sequence). V lost 3 bases, J lost 7 bases, and 7 bases stayed unmatched. The CDR3 consists of 14 residues. The CDR3 here is CASSHRQGSGGYTF. The CDR3 nucleotides are TGTGCCAGCAGCCACCGACAGGGGTCGGGTGGCTACACCTTC.

The rearrangement joins TRBV19 to TRBJ2-3; possible D gene TRBD2, 6 bases. V was trimmed by 3 bases and J by 2 bases, leaving 9 bases between them. CDR3 length equals 14 residues. Germline V gives CDR1 LNHDA, CDR2 SQIVND (reference sequence). The CDR3 is CASSIERATDTQYF. In DNA, the CDR3 is TGTGCCAGTAGTATTGAGCGGGCCACAGATACGCAGTATTTT.

The V gene is TRBV2, the J gene TRBJ2-1; 8 bases align to TRBD2. The CDR3 extends over 16 amino acids. Germline values: CDR1 SNHLY, CDR2 FYNNEI. V was clipped by 7 bases and J by 2 bases; unmatched bases: 10. Here the CDR3 reads CASKNGLATTYNEQFF. The DNA for the CDR3 is TGTGCCAGCAAAAACGGACTAGCCACTACCTACAATGAGCAGTTCTTC.

J is TRBJ1-1 and V is TRBV10-3, with D possibly TRBD1 on 5 matching bases. This CDR3 is built from 16 residues. V was trimmed by 7 bases and J by 1 base, leaving 19 bases between them. Germline V gene data show CDR1 as ENHRY and CDR2 as SYGVKD. This chain's CDR3 is CAITPRPGHSNTEAFF. CDR3 bases: TGTGCCATCACCCCGAGGCCTGGACACTCGAACACTGAAGCTTTCTTT.

This chain uses TRBV2 with TRBJ1-6, with D possibly TRBD1 on 5 matching bases. The germline gives CDR1 SNHLY, CDR2 FYNNEI. Between the trimmed V and J ends, which lost 4 bases and 9 bases, there was a span of 16 bases. This CDR3 is built from 15 residues. The CDR3 DNA reads TGTGCCAGCAGTGGGATCCAGGGTCAAGGTTCACCCCTCCACTTT. Residues: CASSGIQGQGSPLHF.

The rearrangement links TRBV3-1 (or the pseudogene TRBV3-2) to TRBJ2-6, with a weak D call TRBD2 (6 bases). The germline V and J ends were trimmed by 7 bases and 3 bases, with 16 bases remaining between them. This CDR3 contains 16 residues. In germline, CDR1 is LGHDT, CDR2 YNNKEL (reference sequence). The CDR3 reads CASTHGGGGGANVLTF. The CDR3 bases are TGTGCCAGCACCCACGGGGGTGGGGGTGGGGCCAACGTCCTGACTTTC.

This clone was seen a single time. V gene TRBV5-1 combines with J gene TRBJ1-4; D is uncertain. The CDR3 has 14 amino acids. Germline CDR1 reads SGHRS; CDR2 reads YFSETQ. V was trimmed by 0 bases and J by 3 bases, leaving 6 bases between them. The CDR3, as DNA: TGCGCCAGCAGCTTGGACGGAGCTAATGAAAAACTGTTTTTT. The encoded protein is CASSLDGANEKLFF.

This clone was counted between two and nine times. This chain connects TRBV10-2 to TRBJ2-2, with TRBD2 as a possible D gene (5 bases). Trimming took off 2 bases at V and 7 bases at J, with 11 bases between the two ends. The CDR3 sequence is 14 residues long. The germline V gene has CDR1 WSHSY and CDR2 SAAADI. DNA of the CDR3: TGCGCCAGCAGTGAGGAGCGGCGGAGCGGGGAGCTGTTTTTT. Translated: CASSEERRSGELFF.

The rearrangement joins TRBV6-6 to TRBJ1-2; 7 positions agree with TRBD1. CDR1 is MNHNY, CDR2 SVGAGI, per germline (reference sequence). The CDR3 runs to 13 residues. V was pared by 9 bases and J by 4 bases, with 8 bases of the junction left unmatched. The CDR3 bases are TGTGCCAGTAAAGGGGGCGCCGGCTATGGCTACACCTTC. Its protein product is CASKGGAGYGYTF.